This T cell receptor beta chain was retrieved from a study of cytomegalovirus exposure and HLA in healthy donors. A multiplex PCR was run with 60 Vbeta primers and 13 Jbeta primers. Only in-frame clones appear in the TCRdb table, and some are missing; sequencing was by immunoSEQ multiplex PCR. The data hold around 170,000 clones, with around 82% observed a single time. The TCR was taken from a man aged 40-49 years in good health and CMV-seronegative. The specimen sequenced was PBMCs.

The CDR3 reads CASSWQGGNTEAFF. The CDR3 coding sequence is TGTGCCAGCAGCTGGCAGGGGGGGAACACTGAAGCTTTCTTT. J is TRBJ1-1 and V is TRBV5-4, with 7 bases that match TRBD1. Germline CDR1 reads SGHNT; CDR2 reads YYREEE (reference sequence). The CDR3 totals 14 residues. After removal of 3 bases from V and 1 base from J, the junction contained 3 bases not matched to a gene.